The sample holds a few counts of the clone carrying this T cell receptor (beta chain). Antigen: not known. At one end the junction does not follow the germline gene, possibly because of a read error. Donors were systemically healthy Caucasian individuals from Russia aged roughly 6 to 100 years. The data were obtained in a study of blood T cells in healthy people across ages. Study-level results: PBMCs left unsorted prevented a conclusive naive versus antigen-experienced comparison.

Next came a second PCR, run for roughly 6 to 11 cycles, which used a sample-barcoded 5' primer along with a J-beta primer mix. TCRdb re-called the 5' RACE reads with MiXCR, one entry per CDR3 protein. The table has around 780,000 distinct CDR3 sequences, roughly 25% seen once. In germline, CDR1 is SGHRS, CDR2 YFSETQ. The CDR3 extends over 14 amino acids. This same sample was also part of a study on T cells of mothers and their children. Per that study: Biologically related mothers and children overlapped slightly more than unrelated pairs, a non-significant difference.

Source material: blood. The gene calls are TRBV5-1 and TRBJ2-1; unclear D gene. This sequence was found in a boy aged 5 to 17 in good health. DNA for the CDR3: TGCGCCAGCACCTTGGGCCAGCTCTACAATGAGCAGTTCTTC. It translates to CASTLGQLYNEQFF.